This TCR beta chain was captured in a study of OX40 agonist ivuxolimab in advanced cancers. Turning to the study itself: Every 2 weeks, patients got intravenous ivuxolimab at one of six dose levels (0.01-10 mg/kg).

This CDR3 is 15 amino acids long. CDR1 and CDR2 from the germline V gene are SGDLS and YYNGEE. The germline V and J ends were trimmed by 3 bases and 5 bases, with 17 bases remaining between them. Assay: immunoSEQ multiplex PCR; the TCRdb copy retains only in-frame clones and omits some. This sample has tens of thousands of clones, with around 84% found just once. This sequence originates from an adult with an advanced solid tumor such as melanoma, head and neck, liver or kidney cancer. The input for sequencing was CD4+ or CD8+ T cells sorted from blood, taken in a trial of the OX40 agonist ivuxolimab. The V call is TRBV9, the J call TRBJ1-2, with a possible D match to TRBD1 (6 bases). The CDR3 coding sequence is TGTGCCAGCAGCGAGGGGGGACGGCAGTCTTATGGCTACACCTTC. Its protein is CASSEGGRQSYGYTF.